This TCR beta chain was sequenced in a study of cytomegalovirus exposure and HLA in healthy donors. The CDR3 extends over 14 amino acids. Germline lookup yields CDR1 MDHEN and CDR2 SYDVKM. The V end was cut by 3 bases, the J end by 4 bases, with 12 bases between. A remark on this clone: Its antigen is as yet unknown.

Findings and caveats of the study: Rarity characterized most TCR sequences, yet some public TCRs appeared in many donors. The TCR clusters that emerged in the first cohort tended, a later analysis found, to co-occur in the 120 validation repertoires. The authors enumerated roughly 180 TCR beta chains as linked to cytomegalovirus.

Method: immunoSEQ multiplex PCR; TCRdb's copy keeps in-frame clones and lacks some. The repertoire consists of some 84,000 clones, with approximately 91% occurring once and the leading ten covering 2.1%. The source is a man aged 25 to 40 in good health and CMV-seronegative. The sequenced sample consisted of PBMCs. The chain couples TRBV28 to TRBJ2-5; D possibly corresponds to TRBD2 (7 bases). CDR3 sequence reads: CASSFGGAGETQYF. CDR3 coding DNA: TGTGCCAGCAGTTTTGGGGGGGCCGGAGAGACCCAGTACTTC.